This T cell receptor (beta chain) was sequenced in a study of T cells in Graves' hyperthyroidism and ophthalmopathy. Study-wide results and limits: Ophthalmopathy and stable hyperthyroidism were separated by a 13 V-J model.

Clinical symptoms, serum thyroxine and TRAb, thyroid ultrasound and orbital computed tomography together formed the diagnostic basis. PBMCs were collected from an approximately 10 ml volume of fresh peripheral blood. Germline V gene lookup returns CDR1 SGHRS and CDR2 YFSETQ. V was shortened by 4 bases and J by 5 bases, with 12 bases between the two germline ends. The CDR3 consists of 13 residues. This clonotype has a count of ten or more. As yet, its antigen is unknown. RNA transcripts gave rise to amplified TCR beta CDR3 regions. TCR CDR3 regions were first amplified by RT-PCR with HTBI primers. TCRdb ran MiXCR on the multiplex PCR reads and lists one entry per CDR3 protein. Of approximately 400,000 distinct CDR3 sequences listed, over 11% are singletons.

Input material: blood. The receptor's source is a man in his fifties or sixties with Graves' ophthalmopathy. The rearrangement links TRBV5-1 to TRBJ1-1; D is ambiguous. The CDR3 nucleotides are TGCGCCAGCAGCGTCGGGCCTCAAACTGAAGCTTTCTTT. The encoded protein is CASSVGPQTEAFF.